The next 10 T cell receptor beta chains were all read from a single sample in a study of control samples from healthy donors and cancer patients (TCRdb year 2020). Library method: the immunoSEQ multiplex PCR assay. TCRdb limited this immuneACCESS table to in-frame rearrangements with V and J called. A share of clones is missing; checked studies link under half to unresolved V genes, and the rest is unexplained. This sample gives approximately 230,000 clones in total; roughly 82% of them show up just once. Of the sample, about 14% is held by the ten largest clones. Sequences were obtained from PBMCs. Every receptor here comes from a woman aged 60 to 75 with lung cancer.

Regarding this clone: At one end the junction does not follow the germline gene, possibly because of a read error. The genes are TRBV5-4 and TRBJ2-7, with D perhaps matching TRBD1 or TRBD2 (5 bases each). CDR1 is SGHNT, CDR2 YYREEE, per germline (reference sequence). The CDR3 consists of 13 residues. The CDR3 DNA reads TGTGCCAGCAGCCTTCCGGGGCCCTATGAGCAGTACTTC. This gives the protein CASSLPGPYEQYF.

V gene TRBV27 combines with J gene TRBJ1-2, with TRBD1 matching 8 bases. This CDR3 region has 13 residues. V lost 5 bases, J lost 6 bases, and 5 bases stayed unmatched. Germline values: CDR1 MNHEY, CDR2 SMNVEV (reference sequence). CDR3 bases: TGTGCCAGCAGTCCCCGGACAGGGAATGGCTACACCTTC. The encoded protein is CASSPRTGNGYTF.

V gene TRBV28 combines with J gene TRBJ1-1, with D hard to call. Germline values: CDR1 MDHEN, CDR2 SYDVKM. This CDR3 comprises 14 residues. The ends were cut back, 7 bases at V and 0 bases at J, with 12 bases in the middle. The CDR3 nucleotides are TGTGCCAGCACCTGGGGTCGGCTGAACACTGAAGCTTTCTTT. Encoded protein: CASTWGRLNTEAFF.

The chain recombines TRBV10-3 with TRBJ1-5; D perhaps matches TRBD1 (6 bases). V lost 5 bases and J 6 bases, leaving 14 bases between the germline ends. The CDR3 runs to 14 residues. Germline lookup yields CDR1 ENHRY and CDR2 SYGVKD. The DNA for the CDR3 is TGTGCCATCAGTCAGAACGTCAGGGGTCAGCCCCAGCATTTT. As protein: CAISQNVRGQPQHF.

The chain links TRBV7-8 to TRBJ2-3; D is undetermined. The CDR3 consists of 15 residues. Germline V gives CDR1 SGHVS, CDR2 FQNEAQ. V lost 2 bases and J lost 1, with 10 bases in between. The CDR3 protein is CASSLLGSRTDTQYF. As DNA, the CDR3 is TGTGCCAGCAGCTTATTGGGCAGTCGCACAGATACGCAGTATTTT.

Only one count was recorded for this clone. The chain uses TRBV28 and TRBJ1-1; possible D gene TRBD1, 6 bases. The germline gives CDR1 MDHEN, CDR2 SYDVKM. The V end was cut by 3 bases, the J end by 3 bases, with 17 bases between. The CDR3 sequence is 16 residues long. The CDR3 reads CASSLGVTGIHTEAFF. Here the CDR3 DNA reads TGTGCCAGCAGTTTGGGGGTCACAGGGATTCACACTGAAGCTTTCTTT.

In its sample, this clone was seen once. The chain recombines TRBV5-4 with TRBJ1-1; D is unclear. The CDR3 runs to 15 residues. V was cut by 2 bases and J by 4 bases, with 15 bases left in between. Germline V gene data show CDR1 as SGHNT and CDR2 as YYREEE (reference sequence). DNA for the CDR3: TGTGCCAGCAGCTTCCCCCGAGCCCGGAGCACTGAAGCTTTCTTT. As protein: CASSFPRARSTEAFF.

V is TRBV5-1 and J is TRBJ1-2; D ambiguous. Trimming stripped 0 bases from V and 6 bases from J, with 9 bases between. CDR1 is SGHRS and CDR2 is YFSETQ in the germline V gene. This CDR3 is 13 amino acids long. The CDR3 sequence: CASSLGQSDGYTF. The CDR3 DNA reads as TGCGCCAGCAGCTTGGGGCAGAGCGATGGCTACACCTTC.

The chain recombines TRBV5-6 with TRBJ1-1, with TRBD1 matching 7 bases. J gave up 1 base and V 7 bases, and 7 bases lay outside the gene matches. The CDR3 consists of 14 residues. The V gene's germline CDR1 is SGHDT and CDR2 YYEEEE. Written as DNA, the CDR3 is TGTGCCAGCGTAGGAGGGACAGAGAACACTGAAGCTTTCTTT. This encodes CASVGGTENTEAFF.

The chain recombines TRBV9 with TRBJ2-6; a weak D match, TRBD2 (6 bases). Germline V gene data show CDR1 as SGDLS and CDR2 as YYNGEE. The V gene lost 0 bases and the J gene lost 4 bases, with 23 bases spanning the gap. The CDR3 loop spans 20 amino acids. The CDR3 coding sequence is TGTGCCAGCAGCGTAGGGCGGGGATCGGGGTACCGTCCCGGGGCCAACGTCCTGACTTTC. Its protein is CASSVGRGSGYRPGANVLTF.